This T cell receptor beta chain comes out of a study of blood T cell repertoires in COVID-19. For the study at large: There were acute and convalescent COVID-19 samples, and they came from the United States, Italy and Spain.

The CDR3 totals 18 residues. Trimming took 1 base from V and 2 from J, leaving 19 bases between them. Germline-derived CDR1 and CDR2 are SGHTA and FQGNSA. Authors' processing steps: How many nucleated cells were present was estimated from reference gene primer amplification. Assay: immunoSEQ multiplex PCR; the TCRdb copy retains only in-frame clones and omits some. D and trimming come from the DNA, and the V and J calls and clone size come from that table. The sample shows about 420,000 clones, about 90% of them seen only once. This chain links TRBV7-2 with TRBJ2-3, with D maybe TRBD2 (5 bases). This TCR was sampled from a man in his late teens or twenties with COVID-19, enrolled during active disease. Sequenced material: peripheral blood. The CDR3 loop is CASSLGRLPLSLTDTQYF. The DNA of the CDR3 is TGTGCCAGCAGCTTAGGGAGACTACCCCTAAGCCTCACAGATACGCAGTATTTT.